The rows below give T cell receptor beta chains drawn from one sample of a study of T cells after posttransplantation cyclophosphamide. The method was immunoSEQ multiplex PCR; TCRdb's version includes in-frame clones alone and lacks a portion of them. The repertoire consists of 20,000 to 25,000 clones, none detected only once. Sequenced material: PBMCs, taken after allogeneic stem cell transplant with posttransplant cyclophosphamide. The receptors derive from a male patient aged 18 to 35 who received an allogeneic stem cell transplant from a related donor, was CMV-positive, and had no GVHD. Among the T cells, some may be from the graft donor. The CDR3 runs from the conserved cysteine through the conserved F or W. A D gene is named only where the DNA matches it firmly. Not every row has a clone size; where given, it reads once, few, many or a size class.

v_gene: TRBV10-1; abundance: many; j_gene: TRBJ2-2; d_gene: TRBD1; CDR3aa: CASRGTGGHGELFF; CDR3nt: TGCGCCAGCCGGGGGACAGGGGGCCACGGGGAGCTGTTTTTT
v_gene: TRBV11-2; abundance: many; j_gene: TRBJ2-1; d_gene: TRBD1; CDR3aa: CASSLNRDRRPNEQFF; CDR3nt: TGTGCCAGCAGCTTGAACCGGGACAGACGACCTAATGAGCAGTTCTTC
v_gene: TRBV7-9; abundance: many; j_gene: TRBJ1-2; d_gene: NA; CDR3aa: CASSLGELRGYGYTF; CDR3nt: TGTGCCAGCAGCTTAGGGGAATTAAGAGGGTATGGCTACACCTTC
v_gene: TRBV7-2; abundance: many; j_gene: TRBJ1-1; d_gene: TRBD1; CDR3aa: CASSSFWDRGGNTEAFF; CDR3nt: TGTGCCAGCAGCTCCTTCTGGGACAGGGGGGGGAACACTGAAGCTTTCTTT
v_gene: TRBV2; abundance: many; j_gene: TRBJ2-3; d_gene: NA; CDR3aa: CASSYFDTQYF; CDR3nt: TGTGCCAGCAGTTACTTCGATACGCAGTATTTT
v_gene: TRBV14; abundance: many; j_gene: TRBJ2-5; d_gene: TRBD2; CDR3aa: CASSQDPGLAGEETQYF; CDR3nt: TGTGCCAGCAGCCAAGATCCCGGACTAGCGGGGGAAGAGACCCAGTACTTC
v_gene: TRBV7-3; abundance: many; j_gene: TRBJ2-7; d_gene: NA; CDR3aa: CASSDRDMSSYEQYF; CDR3nt: TGTGCCAGCAGCGACCGGGACATGAGCTCCTACGAGCAGTACTTC
v_gene: TRBV21-1; abundance: many; j_gene: TRBJ2-7; d_gene: NA; CDR3aa: CASSPITGDKDQYEQYF; CDR3nt: TGTGCCAGCAGCCCCATAACGGGAGACAAAGACCAATACGAGCAGTACTTC
v_gene: TRBV6-1; abundance: many; j_gene: TRBJ1-2; d_gene: NA; CDR3aa: CASSEELAGLAGYTF; CDR3nt: TGTGCCAGCAGTGAAGAATTAGCAGGGTTGGCGGGCTACACCTTC
v_gene: TRBV6-6; abundance: few; j_gene: TRBJ2-3; d_gene: TRBD2; CDR3aa: CASSYSGGGSTDAQYF; CDR3nt: TGTGCCAGCAGTTACTCGGGCGGGGGGTCCACAGATGCGCAGTATTTT
v_gene: TRBV12-5; abundance: many; j_gene: TRBJ2-3; d_gene: TRBD2; CDR3aa: CASGSGTSGDTQYF; CDR3nt: TGTGCTAGTGGTTCCGGGACTAGCGGGGATACGCAGTATTTT
v_gene: TRBV29-1; abundance: many; j_gene: TRBJ2-3; d_gene: TRBD1; CDR3aa: CSVVGTGESDTQYF; CDR3nt: TGCAGCGTTGTAGGGACAGGGGAATCAGATACGCAGTATTTT
v_gene: TRBV5-4; abundance: many; j_gene: TRBJ2-1; d_gene: TRBD1; CDR3aa: CASSPRDRGNEQFF; CDR3nt: TGTGCCAGCAGCCCTAGGGACAGGGGAAATGAGCAGTTCTTC
v_gene: TRBV7-6; abundance: many; j_gene: TRBJ2-7; d_gene: TRBD1; CDR3aa: CASSFLGQGAGEQYF; CDR3nt: TGTGCCAGCAGCTTCCTCGGACAGGGGGCGGGGGAGCAGTACTTC
v_gene: TRBV7-8; abundance: many; j_gene: TRBJ2-7; d_gene: NA; CDR3aa: CASSLAGLAALYEQYF; CDR3nt: TGTGCCAGCAGCTTAGCCGGCCTAGCCGCCCTTTACGAGCAGTACTTC
v_gene: TRBV5-1; abundance: many; j_gene: TRBJ2-7; d_gene: TRBD1; CDR3aa: CASRGGTYEQYF; CDR3nt: TGCGCCAGCAGAGGGGGCACCTACGAGCAGTACTTC
v_gene: TRBV7-9; abundance: many; j_gene: TRBJ1-2; d_gene: TRBD1; CDR3aa: CASSGAGQGPYGYTF; CDR3nt: TGTGCCAGCAGCGGTGCGGGACAGGGACCCTATGGCTACACCTTC
v_gene: TRBV11-2; abundance: many; j_gene: TRBJ2-7; d_gene: TRBD1; CDR3aa: CASSSLRGRFYEQYF; CDR3nt: TGTGCCAGCAGCTCCCTCAGGGGGCGCTTCTACGAGCAGTACTTC
v_gene: TRBV29-1; abundance: many; j_gene: TRBJ2-7; d_gene: TRBD2; CDR3aa: CSVAAPGLAGYEQYF; CDR3nt: TGCAGCGTTGCCGCACCGGGACTAGCGGGATACGAGCAGTACTTC
v_gene: TRBV11-2; abundance: many; j_gene: TRBJ2-3; d_gene: NA; CDR3aa: CASSPDSMSTDTQYF; CDR3nt: TGTGCCAGCAGCCCGGACTCGATGAGCACAGATACGCAGTATTTT
v_gene: TRBV9; abundance: many; j_gene: TRBJ2-1; d_gene: TRBD1; CDR3aa: CASSSGQVQNEQFF; CDR3nt: TGTGCCAGCAGCTCGGGACAGGTTCAGAATGAGCAGTTCTTC
v_gene: TRBV9; abundance: NA; j_gene: TRBJ2-2; d_gene: NA; CDR3aa: CASSDPRGRMNAGELFF; CDR3nt: TGTGCCAGCAGCGACCCCAGGGGCCGGATGAACGCCGGGGAGCTGTTTTTT
v_gene: TRBV5-1; abundance: many; j_gene: TRBJ2-5; d_gene: NA; CDR3aa: CASSFSAGQLGTQYF; CDR3nt: TGCGCCAGCAGCTTCTCCGCGGGCCAACTTGGGACCCAGTACTTC
v_gene: TRBV11-3; abundance: NA; j_gene: TRBJ2-7; d_gene: TRBD2; CDR3aa: CASSFRLAGGYEQYF; CDR3nt: TGTGCCAGCAGCTTCAGACTAGCGGGAGGGTACGAGCAGTACTTC
v_gene: TRBV11-2; abundance: many; j_gene: TRBJ2-1; d_gene: TRBD2; CDR3aa: CASSSPSGTYNEQFF; CDR3nt: TGTGCCAGCAGCTCCCCTAGCGGGACCTACAATGAGCAGTTCTTC
v_gene: TRBV5-5; abundance: many; j_gene: TRBJ1-3; d_gene: TRBD1; CDR3aa: CASSLEVGTGTIGNTIYF; CDR3nt: TGTGCCAGCAGCTTGGAAGTAGGGACAGGCACCATTGGAAACACCATATATTTT
v_gene: TRBV2; abundance: many; j_gene: TRBJ2-3; d_gene: NA; CDR3aa: CASERAGTDTQYF; CDR3nt: TGTGCCAGCGAGCGGGCCGGCACAGATACGCAGTATTTT
v_gene: TRBV28; abundance: many; j_gene: TRBJ1-1; d_gene: NA; CDR3aa: CASTSAGYTHEAFF; CDR3nt: TGTGCCAGCACCTCGGCGGGGTATACACACGAAGCTTTCTTT
v_gene: TRBV2; abundance: many; j_gene: TRBJ1-4; d_gene: NA; CDR3aa: CASSREEKLFF; CDR3nt: TGTGCCAGTTCAAGGGAGGAAAAACTGTTTTTT
v_gene: TRBV7-9; abundance: many; j_gene: TRBJ2-7; d_gene: TRBD1; CDR3aa: CASSLEGAGYEQYF; CDR3nt: TGTGCCAGCAGCTTAGAGGGGGCGGGTTACGAGCAGTACTTC
v_gene: TRBV10-3; abundance: many; j_gene: TRBJ2-1; d_gene: NA; CDR3aa: CAISESGGLYNEQFF; CDR3nt: TGTGCCATCAGTGAGTCCGGGGGGCTCTACAATGAGCAGTTCTTC
v_gene: TRBV21-1; abundance: many; j_gene: TRBJ1-5; d_gene: NA; CDR3aa: CASSKAHRANQPQHF; CDR3nt: TGTGCCAGCAGCAAAGCGCACAGGGCCAATCAGCCCCAGCATTTT
v_gene: TRBV19; abundance: many; j_gene: TRBJ2-7; d_gene: NA; CDR3aa: CASSLTGSYEQYF; CDR3nt: TGTGCCAGTAGTCTCACAGGGTCCTACGAGCAGTACTTC
v_gene: TRBV5-8; abundance: many; j_gene: TRBJ1-5; d_gene: TRBD1; CDR3aa: CASSLEGQGPQPQHF; CDR3nt: TGTGCCAGCAGCTTGGAGGGACAGGGACCTCAGCCCCAGCATTTT
v_gene: TRBV5-1; abundance: many; j_gene: TRBJ1-2; d_gene: NA; CDR3aa: CASSSMGLPVPYGYTF; CDR3nt: TGCGCCAGCAGCAGTATGGGACTCCCAGTTCCCTATGGCTACACCTTC
v_gene: TRBV20-1; abundance: many; j_gene: TRBJ1-3; d_gene: NA; CDR3aa: CSGDFGNTIYF; CDR3nt: TGCAGCGGGGACTTTGGAAACACCATATATTTT
v_gene: TRBV10-2; abundance: many; j_gene: TRBJ2-5; d_gene: TRBD1; CDR3aa: CASSGQGETQYF; CDR3nt: TGCGCCAGCAGTGGACAGGGAGAGACCCAGTACTTC
v_gene: TRBV9; abundance: many; j_gene: TRBJ2-7; d_gene: NA; CDR3aa: CASSVGGSSYEQYF; CDR3nt: TGTGCCAGCAGCGTAGGAGGAAGCTCCTACGAGCAGTACTTC
v_gene: TRBV4-1; abundance: many; j_gene: TRBJ1-4; d_gene: NA; CDR3aa: CASSQVPTLTEKLFF; CDR3nt: TGCGCCAGCAGCCAAGTACCTACTCTTACTGAAAAACTGTTTTTT
v_gene: TRBV27; abundance: many; j_gene: TRBJ1-5; d_gene: TRBD1; CDR3aa: CASSLMAGGYQPQHF; CDR3nt: TGTGCCAGCAGCTTAATGGCAGGGGGCTATCAGCCCCAGCATTTT
v_gene: TRBV14; abundance: few; j_gene: TRBJ2-5; d_gene: TRBD2; CDR3aa: CASSLLIGTREETQYF; CDR3nt: TGTGCCAGCAGCTTACTAATCGGGACTAGAGAGGAGACCCAGTACTTC
v_gene: TRBV5-1; abundance: many; j_gene: TRBJ2-7; d_gene: NA; CDR3aa: CASSRDTAYEQYF; CDR3nt: TGCGCCAGCAGCCGGGACACGGCCTACGAGCAGTACTTC
v_gene: TRBV4-1; abundance: many; j_gene: TRBJ1-1; d_gene: NA; CDR3aa: CASSQYGGTEAFF; CDR3nt: TGCGCCAGCAGCCAATACGGGGGAACTGAAGCTTTCTTT
v_gene: TRBV27; abundance: many; j_gene: TRBJ2-7; d_gene: TRBD2; CDR3aa: CASSFFGGGSYEQYF; CDR3nt: TGTGCCAGCAGTTTCTTCGGCGGGGGGTCCTACGAGCAGTACTTC
v_gene: TRBV9; abundance: few; j_gene: TRBJ2-7; d_gene: NA; CDR3aa: CASSVQTGDNEQYF; CDR3nt: TGTGCCAGCAGCGTCCAGACAGGAGACAACGAGCAGTACTTC
v_gene: TRBV30; abundance: few; j_gene: TRBJ1-6; d_gene: NA; CDR3aa: CARSVQGNSPLHF; CDR3nt: TGTGCCCGGAGTGTACAGGGCAATTCCCCCCTCCACTTT
v_gene: TRBV19; abundance: many; j_gene: TRBJ1-1; d_gene: TRBD1; CDR3aa: CAAGQGSPGTEAFF; CDR3nt: TGTGCCGCAGGACAGGGGAGCCCCGGCACTGAAGCTTTCTTT
v_gene: TRBV6-4; abundance: many; j_gene: TRBJ2-3; d_gene: NA; CDR3aa: CASSDSFGVDTQYF; CDR3nt: TGTGCCAGCAGTGACTCCTTTGGAGTAGATACGCAGTATTTT